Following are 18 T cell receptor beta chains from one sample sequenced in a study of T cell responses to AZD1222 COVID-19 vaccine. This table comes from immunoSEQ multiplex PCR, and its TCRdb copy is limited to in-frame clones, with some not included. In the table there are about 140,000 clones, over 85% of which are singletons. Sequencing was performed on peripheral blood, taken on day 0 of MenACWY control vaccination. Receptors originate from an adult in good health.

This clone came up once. CDR3: CASSLQGASGYTF. CDR3 bases: TGTGCCAGCAGCTTACAGGGGGCTAGTGGCTACACCTTC. J is TRBJ1-2 and V is TRBV12-3 or TRBV12-4, with 9 bases matching TRBD1. V shed 6 bases and J 7 bases; nucleotides not matched to a gene: 6. The CDR3 is 13 amino acids.

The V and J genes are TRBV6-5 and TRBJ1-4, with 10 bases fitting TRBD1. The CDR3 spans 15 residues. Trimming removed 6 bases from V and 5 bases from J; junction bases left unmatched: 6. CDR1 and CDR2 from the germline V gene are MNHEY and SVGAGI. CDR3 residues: CASSPGGQGNEKLFF. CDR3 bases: TGTGCCAGCAGCCCGGGGGGACAGGGGAATGAAAAACTGTTTTTT.

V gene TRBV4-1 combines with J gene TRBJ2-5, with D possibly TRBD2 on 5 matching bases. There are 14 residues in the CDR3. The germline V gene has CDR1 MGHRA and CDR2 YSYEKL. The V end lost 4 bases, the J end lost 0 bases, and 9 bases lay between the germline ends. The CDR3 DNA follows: TGCGCCAGCAGCCCCGGCGGGTACCAAGAGACCCAGTACTTC. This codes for CASSPGGYQETQYF.

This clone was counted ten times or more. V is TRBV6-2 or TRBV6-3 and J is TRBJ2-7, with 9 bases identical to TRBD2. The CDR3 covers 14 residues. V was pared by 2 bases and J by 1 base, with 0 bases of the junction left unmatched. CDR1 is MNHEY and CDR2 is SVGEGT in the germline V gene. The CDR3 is CASSYTSGSYEQYF. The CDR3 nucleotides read TGTGCCAGCAGTTACACTAGCGGGTCCTACGAGCAGTACTTC.

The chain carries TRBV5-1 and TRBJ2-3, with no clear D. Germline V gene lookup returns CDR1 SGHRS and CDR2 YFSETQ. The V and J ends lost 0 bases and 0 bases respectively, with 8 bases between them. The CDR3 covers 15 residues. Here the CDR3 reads CASSLAAVSTDTQYF. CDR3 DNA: TGCGCCAGCAGCTTGGCGGCGGTTAGCACAGATACGCAGTATTTT.

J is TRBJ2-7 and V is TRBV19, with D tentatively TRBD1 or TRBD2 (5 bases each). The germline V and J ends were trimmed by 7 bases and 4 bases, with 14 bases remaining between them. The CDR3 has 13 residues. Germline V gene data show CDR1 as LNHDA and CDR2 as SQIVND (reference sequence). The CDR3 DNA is TGTGCCAGTACAATAGCAGAGGGGTACGAGCAGTACTTC. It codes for CASTIAEGYEQYF. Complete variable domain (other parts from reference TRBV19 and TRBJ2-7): DGGITQSPKYLFRKEGQNVTLSCEQNLNHDAMYWYRQDPGQGLRLIYYSQIVNDFQKGDIAEGYSVSREKKESFPLTVTSAQKNPTAFYLCASTIAEGYEQYFGPGTRLTVT.

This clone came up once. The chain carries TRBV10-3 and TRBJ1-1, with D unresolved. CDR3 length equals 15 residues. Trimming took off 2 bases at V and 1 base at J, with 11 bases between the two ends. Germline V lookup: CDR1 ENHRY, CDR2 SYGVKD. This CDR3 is CAISEITVGNTEAFF. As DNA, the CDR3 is TGTGCCATCAGTGAGATTACCGTAGGGAACACTGAAGCTTTCTTT.

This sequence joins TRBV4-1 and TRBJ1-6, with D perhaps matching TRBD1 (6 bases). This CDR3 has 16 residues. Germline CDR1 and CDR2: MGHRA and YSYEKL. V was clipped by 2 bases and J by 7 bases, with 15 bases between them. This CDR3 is CASSQSGGGANSPLHF. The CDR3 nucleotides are TGCGCCAGCAGCCAATCGGGAGGGGGAGCAAATTCACCCCTCCACTTT.

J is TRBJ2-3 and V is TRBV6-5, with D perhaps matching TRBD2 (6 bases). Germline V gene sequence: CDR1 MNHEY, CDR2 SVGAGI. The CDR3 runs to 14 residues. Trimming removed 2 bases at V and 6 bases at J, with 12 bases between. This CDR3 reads CASSYIREPDTQYF. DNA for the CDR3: TGTGCCAGCAGTTACATACGGGAGCCGGATACGCAGTATTTT.

The CDR3 bases are TGTGCCAGCAGCCAAGGACAGGAAAGGTCACCCCTCCACTTT. Its translation: CASSQGQERSPLHF. The chain recombines TRBV3-1 (or the pseudogene TRBV3-2) with TRBJ1-6; perhaps TRBD1 as D (6 bases). V was clipped by 1 base and J by 10 bases, with 11 bases between them. Germline CDR1 is LGHDT and CDR2 is YNNKEL (reference sequence). The CDR3 contains 14 residues.

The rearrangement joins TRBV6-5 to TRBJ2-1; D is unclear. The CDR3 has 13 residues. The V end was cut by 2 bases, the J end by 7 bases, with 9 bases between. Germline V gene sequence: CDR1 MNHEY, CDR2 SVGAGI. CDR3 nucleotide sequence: TGTGCCAGCAGTTACGGTGAAGGGAATGAGCAGTTCTTC. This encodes CASSYGEGNEQFF.

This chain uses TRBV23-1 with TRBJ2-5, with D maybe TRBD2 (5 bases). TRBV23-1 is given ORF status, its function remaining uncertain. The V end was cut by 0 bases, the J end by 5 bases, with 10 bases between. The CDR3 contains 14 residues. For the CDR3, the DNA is TGCGCCAGCAGTCAATCGGGCGGCGGGGAGACCCAGTACTTC. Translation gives CASSQSGGGETQYF.

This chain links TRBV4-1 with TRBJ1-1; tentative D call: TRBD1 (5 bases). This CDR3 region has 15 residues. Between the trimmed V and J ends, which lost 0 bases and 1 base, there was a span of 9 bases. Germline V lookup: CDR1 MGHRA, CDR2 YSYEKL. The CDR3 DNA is TGCGCCAGCAGCCAAGAAGGGGCCCCGAACACTGAAGCTTTCTTT. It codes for CASSQEGAPNTEAFF.

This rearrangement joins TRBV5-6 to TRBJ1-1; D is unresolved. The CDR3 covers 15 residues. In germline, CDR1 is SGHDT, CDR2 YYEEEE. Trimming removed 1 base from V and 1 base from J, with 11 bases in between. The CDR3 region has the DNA TGTGCCAGCAGCTTGAATGCCAGGACGAACACTGAAGCTTTCTTT. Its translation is CASSLNARTNTEAFF.

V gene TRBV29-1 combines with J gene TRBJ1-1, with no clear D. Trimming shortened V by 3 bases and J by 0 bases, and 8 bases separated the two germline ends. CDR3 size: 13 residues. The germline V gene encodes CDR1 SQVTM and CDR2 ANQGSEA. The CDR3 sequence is CSVEGQMNTEAFF. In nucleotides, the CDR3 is TGCAGCGTTGAGGGTCAGATGAACACTGAAGCTTTCTTT.

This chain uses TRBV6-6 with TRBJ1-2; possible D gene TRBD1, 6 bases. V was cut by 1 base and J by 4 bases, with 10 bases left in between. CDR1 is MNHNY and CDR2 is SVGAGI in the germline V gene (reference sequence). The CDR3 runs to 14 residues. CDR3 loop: CASSYFGQSYGYTF. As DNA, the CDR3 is TGTGCCAGCAGTTACTTCGGACAGTCCTATGGCTACACCTTC.

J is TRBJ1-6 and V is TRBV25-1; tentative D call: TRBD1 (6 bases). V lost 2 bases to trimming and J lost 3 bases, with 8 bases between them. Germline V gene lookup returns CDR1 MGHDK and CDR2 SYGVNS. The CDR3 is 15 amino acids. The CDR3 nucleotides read TGTGCCAGCAGTGAACAACAGGGCTATAATTCACCCCTCCACTTT. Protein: CASSEQQGYNSPLHF.

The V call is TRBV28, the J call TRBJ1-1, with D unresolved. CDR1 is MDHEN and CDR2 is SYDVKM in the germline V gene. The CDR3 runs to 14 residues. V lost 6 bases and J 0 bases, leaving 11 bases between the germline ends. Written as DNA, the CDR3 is TGTGCCAGCAGACTAGGACTGATGAACACTGAAGCTTTCTTT. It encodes CASRLGLMNTEAFF.